This T cell receptor beta chain was captured by sequencing in a study of graft-versus-host responses after intestinal transplantation. Study at large: Uniformly, recipients were administered anti-thymocyte globulin induction with subsequent tacrolimus and steroids for around three years.

Assay: immunoSEQ multiplex PCR; the TCRdb copy retains only in-frame clones and omits some. The sample has about 130,000 clones; 80% to 95% are singletons. The CDR3 has 13 residues. V dropped 6 bases and J dropped 7 bases, with 13 bases sitting between them. Germline CDR1 and CDR2: MGHDK and SYGVNS. Regarding the study as a whole: Researchers found GvH clones in recipient marrow, and some showed up first in ileum or blood. Allografts of patients with graft-donor T cell macrochimerism showed high graft-versus-host to host-versus-graft clone ratios.

Comment on this clone: Its antigen is unknown.

This receptor was obtained from a human donor who received an intestinal transplant. This chain connects TRBV25-1 to TRBJ1-3; D may be TRBD1 (5 bases). Sequences were derived from unstimulated CD4+ T cells sorted from spleen or lymph node cells, sampled before intestinal transplant. CDR3 residues: CASSPHGGNTIYF. In DNA form, the CDR3 reads TGTGCCAGCAGCCCGCATGGGGGGAACACCATATATTTT.